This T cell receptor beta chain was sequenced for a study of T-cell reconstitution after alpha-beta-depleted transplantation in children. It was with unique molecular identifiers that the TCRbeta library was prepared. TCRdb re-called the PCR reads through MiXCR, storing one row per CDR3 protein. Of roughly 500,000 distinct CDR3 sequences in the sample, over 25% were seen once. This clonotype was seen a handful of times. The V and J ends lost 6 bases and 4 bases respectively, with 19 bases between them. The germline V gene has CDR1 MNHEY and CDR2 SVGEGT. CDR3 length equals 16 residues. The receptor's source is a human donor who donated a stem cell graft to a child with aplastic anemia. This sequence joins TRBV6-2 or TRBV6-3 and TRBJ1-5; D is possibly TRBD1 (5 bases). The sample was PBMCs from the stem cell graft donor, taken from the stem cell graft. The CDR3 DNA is TGTGCCAGCAGCGACTCCGGGAAGGGACCGAATCAGCCCCAGCATTTT. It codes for CASSDSGKGPNQPQHF.